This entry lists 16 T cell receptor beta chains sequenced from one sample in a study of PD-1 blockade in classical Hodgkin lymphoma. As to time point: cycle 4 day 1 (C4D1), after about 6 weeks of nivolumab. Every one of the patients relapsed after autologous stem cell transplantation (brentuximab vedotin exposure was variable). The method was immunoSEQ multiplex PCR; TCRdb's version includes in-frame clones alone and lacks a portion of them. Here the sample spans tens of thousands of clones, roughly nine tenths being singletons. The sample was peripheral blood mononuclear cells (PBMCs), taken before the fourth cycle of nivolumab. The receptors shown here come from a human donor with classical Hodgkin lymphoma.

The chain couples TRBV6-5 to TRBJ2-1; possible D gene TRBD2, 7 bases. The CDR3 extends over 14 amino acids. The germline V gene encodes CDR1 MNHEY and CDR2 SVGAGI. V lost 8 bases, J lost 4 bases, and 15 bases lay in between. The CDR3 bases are TGTGCCAGCCGCCGGGGGGCCGGGTACAATGAGCAGTTCTTC. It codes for CASRRGAGYNEQFF.

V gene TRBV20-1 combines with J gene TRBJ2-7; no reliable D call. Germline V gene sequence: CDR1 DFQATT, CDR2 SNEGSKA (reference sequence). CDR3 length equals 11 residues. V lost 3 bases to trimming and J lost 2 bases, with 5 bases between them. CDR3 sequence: CSASVTYEQYF. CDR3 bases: TGCAGTGCTAGTGTCACCTACGAGCAGTACTTC.

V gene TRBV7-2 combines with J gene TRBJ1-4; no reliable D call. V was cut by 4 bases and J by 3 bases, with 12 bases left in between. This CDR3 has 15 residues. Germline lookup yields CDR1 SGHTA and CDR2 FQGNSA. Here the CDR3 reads CASSSRRRSNEKLFF. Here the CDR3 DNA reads TGTGCCAGCAGCTCGCGGAGGAGATCTAATGAAAAACTGTTTTTT. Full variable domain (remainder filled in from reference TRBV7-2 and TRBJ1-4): GAGVSQSPSNKVTEKGKDVELRCDPISGHTALYWYRQSLGQGLEFLIYFQGNSAPDKSGLPSDRFSAERTGGSVSTLTIQRTQQEDSAVYLCASSSRRRSNEKLFFGSGTQLSVL.

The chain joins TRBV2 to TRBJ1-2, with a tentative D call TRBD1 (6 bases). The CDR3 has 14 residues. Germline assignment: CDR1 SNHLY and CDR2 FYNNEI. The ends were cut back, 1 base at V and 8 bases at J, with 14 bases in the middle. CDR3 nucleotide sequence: TGTGCCAGCAGTGAAGGGGGGGGGCCGGGAGGCTACACCTTC. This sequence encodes CASSEGGGPGGYTF. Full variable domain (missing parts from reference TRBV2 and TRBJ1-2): EPEVTQTPSHQVTQMGQEVILRCVPISNHLYFYWYRQILGQKVEFLVSFYNNEISEKSEIFDDQFSVERPDGSNFTLKIRSTKLEDSAMYFCASSEGGGPGGYTFGSGTRLTVV.

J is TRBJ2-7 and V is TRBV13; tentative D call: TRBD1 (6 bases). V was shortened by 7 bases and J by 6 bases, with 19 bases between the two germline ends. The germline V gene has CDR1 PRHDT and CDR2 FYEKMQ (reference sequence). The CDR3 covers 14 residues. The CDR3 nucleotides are TGTGCCAGCAACAACCGGGACATTGCTCGCGAGCAGTACTTC. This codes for CASNNRDIAREQYF.

CDR3 residues: CASSLGRNTQYF. DNA of the CDR3: TGTGCCAGCAGCTTAGGCAGGAATACGCAGTATTTT. The chain links TRBV7-2 to TRBJ2-3; no firm D call. Germline CDR1 SGHTA, CDR2 FQGNSA. The V and J ends lost 1 base and 7 bases respectively, with 6 bases between them. This CDR3 spans 12 amino acids.

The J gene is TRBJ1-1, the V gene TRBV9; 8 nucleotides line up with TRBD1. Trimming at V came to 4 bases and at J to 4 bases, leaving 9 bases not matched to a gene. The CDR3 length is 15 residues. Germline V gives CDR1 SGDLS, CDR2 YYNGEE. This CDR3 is CASSHRGILGTEAFF. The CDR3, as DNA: TGTGCCAGCAGCCACAGGGGGATTTTGGGCACTGAAGCTTTCTTT.

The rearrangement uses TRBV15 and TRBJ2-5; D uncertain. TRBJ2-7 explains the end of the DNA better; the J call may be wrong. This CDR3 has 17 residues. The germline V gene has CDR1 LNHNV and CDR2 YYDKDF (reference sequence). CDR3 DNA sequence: TGTGCCACCAGCAGAGTAGTTGTGGAGAGTTTATACTACGAGCAGTACTTC. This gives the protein CATSRVVVESLYYEQYF.

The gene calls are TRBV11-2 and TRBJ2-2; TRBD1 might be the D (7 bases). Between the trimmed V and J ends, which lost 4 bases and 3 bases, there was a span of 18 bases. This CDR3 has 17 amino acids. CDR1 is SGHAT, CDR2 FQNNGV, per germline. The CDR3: CASSYRTGWGDTGELFF. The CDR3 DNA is TGTGCCAGCAGCTACAGGACAGGCTGGGGGGACACCGGGGAGCTGTTTTTT.

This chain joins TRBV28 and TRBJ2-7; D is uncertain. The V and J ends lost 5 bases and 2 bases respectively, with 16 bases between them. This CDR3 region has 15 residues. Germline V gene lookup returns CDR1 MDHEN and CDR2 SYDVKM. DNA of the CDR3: TGTGCCAGCAGTCCCCCCGGTGGGCAGGCCTACGAGCAGTACTTC. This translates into CASSPPGGQAYEQYF. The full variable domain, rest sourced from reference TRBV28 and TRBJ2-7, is DVKVTQSSRYLVKRTGEKVFLECVQDMDHENMFWYRQDPGLGLRLIYFSYDVKMKEKGDIPEGYSVSREKKERFSLILESASTNQTSMYLCASSPPGGQAYEQYFGPGTRLTVT.

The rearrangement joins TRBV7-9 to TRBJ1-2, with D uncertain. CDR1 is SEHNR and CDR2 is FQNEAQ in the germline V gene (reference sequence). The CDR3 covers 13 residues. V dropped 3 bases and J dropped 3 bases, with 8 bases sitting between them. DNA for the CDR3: TGTGCCAGCAGCTTCGAAAGAGACTATGGCTACACCTTC. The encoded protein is CASSFERDYGYTF.

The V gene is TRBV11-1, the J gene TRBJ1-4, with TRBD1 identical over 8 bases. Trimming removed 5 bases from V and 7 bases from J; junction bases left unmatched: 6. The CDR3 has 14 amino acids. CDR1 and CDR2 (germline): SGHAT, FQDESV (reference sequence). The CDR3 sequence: CASSRGTGSEKLFF. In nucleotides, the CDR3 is TGTGCCAGCAGCCGGGGGACAGGTAGTGAAAAACTGTTTTTT.

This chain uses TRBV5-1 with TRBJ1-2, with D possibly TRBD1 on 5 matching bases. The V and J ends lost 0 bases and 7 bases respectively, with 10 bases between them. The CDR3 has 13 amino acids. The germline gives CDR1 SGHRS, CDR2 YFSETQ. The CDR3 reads CASSLAVGGGYTF. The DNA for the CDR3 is TGCGCCAGCAGCTTGGCCGTGGGGGGTGGCTACACCTTC.

CDR3 region: CASSLNSLNTEAFF. CDR3 coding DNA: TGTGCCAGCAGCTTAAATAGCCTTAACACTGAAGCTTTCTTT. The rearrangement joins TRBV11-3 to TRBJ1-1; D is unresolved. CDR3 size: 14 residues. The V and J ends lost 2 bases and 2 bases respectively, with 9 bases between them. The germline CDR1 and CDR2 sequences are SGHNT and YENEEA.

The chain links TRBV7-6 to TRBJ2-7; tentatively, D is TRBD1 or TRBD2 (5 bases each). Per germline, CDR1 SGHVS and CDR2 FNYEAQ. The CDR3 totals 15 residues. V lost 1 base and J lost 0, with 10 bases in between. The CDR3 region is CASSLVGTDSYEQYF. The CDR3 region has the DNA TGTGCCAGCAGCTTAGTAGGGACGGACTCCTACGAGCAGTACTTC.

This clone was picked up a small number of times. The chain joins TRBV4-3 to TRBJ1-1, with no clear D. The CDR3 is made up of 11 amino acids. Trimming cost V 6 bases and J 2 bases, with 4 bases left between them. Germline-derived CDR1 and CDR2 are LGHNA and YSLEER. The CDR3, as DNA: TGCGCCAGCAGTATTAACACTGAAGCTTTCTTT. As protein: CASSINTEAFF.